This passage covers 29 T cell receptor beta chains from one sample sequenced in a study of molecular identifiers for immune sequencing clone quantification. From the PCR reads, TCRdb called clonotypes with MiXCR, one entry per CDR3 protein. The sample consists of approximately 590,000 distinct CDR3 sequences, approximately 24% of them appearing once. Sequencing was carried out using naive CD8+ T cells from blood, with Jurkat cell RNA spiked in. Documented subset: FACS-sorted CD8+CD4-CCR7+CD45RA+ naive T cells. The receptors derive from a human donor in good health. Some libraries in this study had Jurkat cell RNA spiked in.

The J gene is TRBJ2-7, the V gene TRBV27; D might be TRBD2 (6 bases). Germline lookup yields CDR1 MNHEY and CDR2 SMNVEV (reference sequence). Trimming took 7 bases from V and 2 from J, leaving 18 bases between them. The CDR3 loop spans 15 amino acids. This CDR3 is CASKLSDGGTYEQYF. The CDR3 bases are TGTGCCAGCAAACTTTCGGATGGAGGGACCTACGAGCAGTACTTC.

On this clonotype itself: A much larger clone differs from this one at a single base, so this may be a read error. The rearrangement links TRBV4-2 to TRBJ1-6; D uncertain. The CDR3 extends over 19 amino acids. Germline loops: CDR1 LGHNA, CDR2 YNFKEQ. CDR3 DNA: TGTGCCAGCAGCCAAGATGGTCAAGAGAGACGGAGCTATAATTCACTCCTCCACTTT. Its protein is CASSQDGQERRSYNSLLHF.

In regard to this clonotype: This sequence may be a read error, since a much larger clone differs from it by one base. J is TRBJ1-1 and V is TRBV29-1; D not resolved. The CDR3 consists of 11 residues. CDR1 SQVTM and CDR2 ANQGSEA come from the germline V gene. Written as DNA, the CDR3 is TGCAGCGTTGATGCAGGTCGGGGAGCTCTCTTT. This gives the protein CSVDAGRGALF.

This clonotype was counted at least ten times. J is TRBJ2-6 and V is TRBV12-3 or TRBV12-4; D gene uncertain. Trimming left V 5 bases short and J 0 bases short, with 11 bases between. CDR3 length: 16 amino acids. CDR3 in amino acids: CASSVERISGANVLTF. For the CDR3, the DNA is TGTGCCAGCAGTGTCGAGAGAATCTCTGGGGCCAACGTCCTGACTTTC.

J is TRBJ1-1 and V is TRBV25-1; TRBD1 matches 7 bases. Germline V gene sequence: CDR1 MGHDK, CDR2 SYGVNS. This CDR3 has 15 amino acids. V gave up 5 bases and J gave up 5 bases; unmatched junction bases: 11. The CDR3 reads CASSPLMTGSTEAFF. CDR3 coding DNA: TGTGCCAGCAGTCCCTTGATGACAGGGAGTACTGAAGCTTTCTTT.

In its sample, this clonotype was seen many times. CDR3 sequence: CASSSDRALLNTEAFF. For the CDR3, the DNA is TGCGCCAGCAGCTCGGACAGGGCTCTTTTAAACACTGAAGCTTTCTTT. The chain is built from TRBV4-3 and TRBJ1-1; 8 bases fit TRBD1. V shed 5 bases and J 2 bases; nucleotides not matched to a gene: 10. Germline V gene lookup returns CDR1 LGHNA and CDR2 YSLEER. CDR3 length: 16 amino acids.

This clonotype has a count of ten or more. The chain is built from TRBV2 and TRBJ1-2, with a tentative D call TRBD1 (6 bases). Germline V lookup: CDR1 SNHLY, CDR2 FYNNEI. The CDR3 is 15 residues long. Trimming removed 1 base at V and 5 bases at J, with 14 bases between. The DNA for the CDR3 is TGTGCCAGCAGTGAAGGACGGCAGGGGTCTTATGGCTACACCTTC. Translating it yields CASSEGRQGSYGYTF.

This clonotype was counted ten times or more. The CDR3 sequence is CASSLYEEMGTEAFF. The CDR3 DNA sequence: TGCGCCAGCAGCCTCTACGAGGAGATGGGGACTGAAGCTTTCTTT. This rearrangement joins TRBV5-1 to TRBJ1-1; D call uncertain. V lost 4 bases and J lost 5, with 18 bases in between. The CDR3 covers 15 residues. The germline gives CDR1 SGHRS, CDR2 YFSETQ.

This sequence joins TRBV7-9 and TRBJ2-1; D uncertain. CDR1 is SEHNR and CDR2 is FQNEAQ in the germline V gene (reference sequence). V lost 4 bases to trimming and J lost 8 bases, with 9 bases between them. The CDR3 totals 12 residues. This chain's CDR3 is CASSSLMYEQFF. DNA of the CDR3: TGTGCCAGCAGCTCCCTTATGTATGAGCAGTTCTTC.

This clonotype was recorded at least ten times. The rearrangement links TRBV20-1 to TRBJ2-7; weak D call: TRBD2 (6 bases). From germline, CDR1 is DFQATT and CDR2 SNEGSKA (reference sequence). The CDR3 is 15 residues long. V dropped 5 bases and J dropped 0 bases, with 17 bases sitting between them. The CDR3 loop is CSAWSGSRNSYEQYF. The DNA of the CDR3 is TGCAGTGCTTGGTCCGGGAGCAGGAACTCCTACGAGCAGTACTTC.

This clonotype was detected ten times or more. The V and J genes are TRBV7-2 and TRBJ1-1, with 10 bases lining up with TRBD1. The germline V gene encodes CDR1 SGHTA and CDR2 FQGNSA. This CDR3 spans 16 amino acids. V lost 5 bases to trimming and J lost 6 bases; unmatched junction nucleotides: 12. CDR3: CASSPPRDRGLAEAFF. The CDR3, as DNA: TGTGCCAGCAGCCCCCCCCGGGACAGGGGACTTGCTGAAGCTTTCTTT.

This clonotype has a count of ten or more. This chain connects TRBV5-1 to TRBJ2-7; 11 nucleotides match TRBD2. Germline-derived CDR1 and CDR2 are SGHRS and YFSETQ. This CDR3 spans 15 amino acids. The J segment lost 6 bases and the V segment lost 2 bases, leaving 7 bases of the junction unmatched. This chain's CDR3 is CASSLTGTSGAEQYF. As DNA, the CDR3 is TGCGCCAGCAGCTTAACCGGGACTAGCGGAGCCGAGCAGTACTTC.

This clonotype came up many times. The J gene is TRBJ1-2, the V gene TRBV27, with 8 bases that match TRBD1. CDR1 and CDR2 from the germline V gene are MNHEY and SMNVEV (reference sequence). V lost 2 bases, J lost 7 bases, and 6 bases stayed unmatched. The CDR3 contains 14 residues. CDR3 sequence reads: CASSLGAGGLGYTF. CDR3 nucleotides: TGTGCCAGCAGTTTAGGGGCAGGGGGCCTTGGCTACACCTTC.

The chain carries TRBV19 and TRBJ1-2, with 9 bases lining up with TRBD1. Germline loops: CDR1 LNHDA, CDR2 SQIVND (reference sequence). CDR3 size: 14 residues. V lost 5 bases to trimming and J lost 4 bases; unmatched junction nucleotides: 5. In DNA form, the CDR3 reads TGTGCCAGTAGTCCGGACAGGGGTACCTATGGCTACACCTTC. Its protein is CASSPDRGTYGYTF.

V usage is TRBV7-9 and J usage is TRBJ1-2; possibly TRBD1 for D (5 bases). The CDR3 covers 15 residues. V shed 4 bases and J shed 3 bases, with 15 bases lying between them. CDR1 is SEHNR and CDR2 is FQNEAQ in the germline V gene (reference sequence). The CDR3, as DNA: TGTGCCAGCAGCTCTTCGACATTGGGGCACTATGGCTACACCTTC. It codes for CASSSSTLGHYGYTF.

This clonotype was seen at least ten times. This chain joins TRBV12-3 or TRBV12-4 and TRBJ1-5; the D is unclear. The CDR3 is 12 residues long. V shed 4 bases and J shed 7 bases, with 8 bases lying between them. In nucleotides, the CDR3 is TGTGCCAGCAGTTCGACGGACCAGCCCCAGCATTTT. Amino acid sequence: CASSSTDQPQHF.

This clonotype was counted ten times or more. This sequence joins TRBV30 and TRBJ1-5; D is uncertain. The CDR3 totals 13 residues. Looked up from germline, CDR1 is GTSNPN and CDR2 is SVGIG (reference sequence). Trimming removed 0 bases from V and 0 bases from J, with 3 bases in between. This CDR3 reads CAWSVGSNQPQHF. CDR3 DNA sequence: TGTGCCTGGAGTGTGGGTAGCAATCAGCCCCAGCATTTT.

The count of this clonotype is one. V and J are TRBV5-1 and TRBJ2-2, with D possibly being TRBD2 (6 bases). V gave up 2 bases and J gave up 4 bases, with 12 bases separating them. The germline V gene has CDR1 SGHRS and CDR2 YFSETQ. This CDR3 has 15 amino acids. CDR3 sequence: CASSFRGSVTGELFF. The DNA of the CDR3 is TGCGCCAGCAGCTTCCGGGGGAGTGTCACCGGGGAGCTGTTTTTT.

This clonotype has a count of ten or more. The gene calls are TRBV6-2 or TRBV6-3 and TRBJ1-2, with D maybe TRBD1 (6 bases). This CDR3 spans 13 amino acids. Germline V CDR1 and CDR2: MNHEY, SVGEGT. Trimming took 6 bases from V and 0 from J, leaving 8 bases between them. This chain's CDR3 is CASRDRANYGYTF. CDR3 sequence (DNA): TGTGCCAGCAGGGACAGAGCTAACTATGGCTACACCTTC.

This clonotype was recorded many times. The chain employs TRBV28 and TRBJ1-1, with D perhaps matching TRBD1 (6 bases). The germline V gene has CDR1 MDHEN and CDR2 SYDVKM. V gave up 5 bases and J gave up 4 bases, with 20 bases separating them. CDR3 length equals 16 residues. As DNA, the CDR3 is TGTGCCAGCAGTCCATACTTACAGGGCCACTCCACTGAAGCTTTCTTT. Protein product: CASSPYLQGHSTEAFF. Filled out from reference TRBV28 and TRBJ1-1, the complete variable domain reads DVKVTQSSRYLVKRTGEKVFLECVQDMDHENMFWYRQDPGLGLRLIYFSYDVKMKEKGDIPEGYSVSREKKERFSLILESASTNQTSMYLCASSPYLQGHSTEAFFGQGTRLTVV.

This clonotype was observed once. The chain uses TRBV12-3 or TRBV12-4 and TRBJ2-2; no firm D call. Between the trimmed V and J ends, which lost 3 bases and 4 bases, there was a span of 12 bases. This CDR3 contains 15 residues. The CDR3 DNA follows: TGTGCCAGCAGTTTTTGGCAGGACCCCACCGGGGAGCTGTTTTTT. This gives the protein CASSFWQDPTGELFF.

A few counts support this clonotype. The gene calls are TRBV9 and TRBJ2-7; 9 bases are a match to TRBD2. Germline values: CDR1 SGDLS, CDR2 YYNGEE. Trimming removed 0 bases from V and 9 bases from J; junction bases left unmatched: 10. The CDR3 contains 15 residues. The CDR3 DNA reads TGTGCCAGCAGCGTAGGTGGCGGGAGGGCGGGGGGGCAGTACTTC. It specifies CASSVGGGRAGGQYF.

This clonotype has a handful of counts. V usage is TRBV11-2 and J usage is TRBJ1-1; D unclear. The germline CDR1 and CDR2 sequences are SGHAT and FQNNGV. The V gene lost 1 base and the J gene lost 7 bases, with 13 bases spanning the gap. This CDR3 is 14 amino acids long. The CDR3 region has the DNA TGTGCCAGCAGCTTAGGACCCTACAGCGATGAAGCTTTCTTT. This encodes CASSLGPYSDEAFF.

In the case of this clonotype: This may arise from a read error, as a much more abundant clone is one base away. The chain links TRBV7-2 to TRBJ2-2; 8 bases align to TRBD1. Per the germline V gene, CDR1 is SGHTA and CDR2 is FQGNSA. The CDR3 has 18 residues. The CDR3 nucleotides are TGTGCCAACAGCTTATATCCGGCAGGGGGCGCGAACACCGGGGAGCTGTTTTTT. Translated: CANSLYPAGGANTGELFF. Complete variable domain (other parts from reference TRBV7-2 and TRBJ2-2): GAGVSQSPSNKVTEKGKDVELRCDPISGHTALYWYRQSLGQGLEFLIYFQGNSAPDKSGLPSDRFSAERTGGSVSTLTIQRTQQEDSAVYLCANSLYPAGGANTGELFFGEGSRLTVL.

CDR3 in amino acids: CASSFFLAASYNEQFF. CDR3 coding DNA: TGTGCCAGCAGCTTCTTCCTAGCGGCCTCCTACAATGAGCAGTTCTTC. V and J are TRBV5-5 and TRBJ2-1, with 7 nucleotides matching TRBD2. Germline lookup yields CDR1 SGHKS and CDR2 YYEKEE (reference sequence). The CDR3 length is 16 residues. V lost 2 bases to trimming and J lost 0 bases; unmatched junction nucleotides: 5.

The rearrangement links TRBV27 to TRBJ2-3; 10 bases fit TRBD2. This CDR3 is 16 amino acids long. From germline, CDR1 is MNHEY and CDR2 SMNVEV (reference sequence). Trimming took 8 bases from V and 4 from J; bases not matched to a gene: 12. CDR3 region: CASATGTSVASDTQYF. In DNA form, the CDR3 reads TGTGCCAGCGCCACCGGGACTAGCGTCGCCTCAGATACGCAGTATTTT.

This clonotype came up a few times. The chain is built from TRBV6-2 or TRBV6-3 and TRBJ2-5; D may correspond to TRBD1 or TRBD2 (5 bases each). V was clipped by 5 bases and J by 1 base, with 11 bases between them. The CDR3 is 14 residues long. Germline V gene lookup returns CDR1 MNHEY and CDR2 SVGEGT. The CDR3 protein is CASSQHGTQETQYF. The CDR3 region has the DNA TGTGCCAGCAGTCAACACGGGACCCAAGAGACCCAGTACTTC.

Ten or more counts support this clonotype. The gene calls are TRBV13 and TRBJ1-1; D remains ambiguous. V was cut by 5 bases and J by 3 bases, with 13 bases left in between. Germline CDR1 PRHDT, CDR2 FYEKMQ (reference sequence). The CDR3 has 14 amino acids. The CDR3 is CASSRGFSDTEAFF. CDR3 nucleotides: TGTGCCAGCAGCCGAGGGTTTTCAGACACTGAAGCTTTCTTT.

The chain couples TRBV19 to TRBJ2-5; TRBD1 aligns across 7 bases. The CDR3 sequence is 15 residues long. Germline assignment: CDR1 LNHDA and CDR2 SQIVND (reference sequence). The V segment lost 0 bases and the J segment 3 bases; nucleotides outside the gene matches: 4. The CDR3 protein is CASSIDAGTEETQYF. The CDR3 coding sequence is TGTGCCAGTAGTATAGATGCCGGGACAGAAGAGACCCAGTACTTC.